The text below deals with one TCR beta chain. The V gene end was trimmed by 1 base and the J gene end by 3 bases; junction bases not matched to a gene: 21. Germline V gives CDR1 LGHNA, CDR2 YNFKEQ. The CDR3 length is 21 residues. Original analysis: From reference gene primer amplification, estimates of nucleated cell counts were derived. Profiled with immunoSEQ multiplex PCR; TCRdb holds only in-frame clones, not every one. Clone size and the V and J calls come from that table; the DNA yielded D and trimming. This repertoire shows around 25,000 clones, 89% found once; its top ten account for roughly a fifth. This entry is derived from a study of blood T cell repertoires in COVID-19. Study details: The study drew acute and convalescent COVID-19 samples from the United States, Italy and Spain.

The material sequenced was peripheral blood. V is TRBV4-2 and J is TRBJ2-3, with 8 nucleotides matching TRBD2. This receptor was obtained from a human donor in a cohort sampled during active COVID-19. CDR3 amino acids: CASSQVGYGSPGGSGTDTQYF. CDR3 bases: TGTGCCAGCAGCCAAGTGGGTTATGGGAGTCCGGGAGGGAGCGGGACAGATACGCAGTATTTT.